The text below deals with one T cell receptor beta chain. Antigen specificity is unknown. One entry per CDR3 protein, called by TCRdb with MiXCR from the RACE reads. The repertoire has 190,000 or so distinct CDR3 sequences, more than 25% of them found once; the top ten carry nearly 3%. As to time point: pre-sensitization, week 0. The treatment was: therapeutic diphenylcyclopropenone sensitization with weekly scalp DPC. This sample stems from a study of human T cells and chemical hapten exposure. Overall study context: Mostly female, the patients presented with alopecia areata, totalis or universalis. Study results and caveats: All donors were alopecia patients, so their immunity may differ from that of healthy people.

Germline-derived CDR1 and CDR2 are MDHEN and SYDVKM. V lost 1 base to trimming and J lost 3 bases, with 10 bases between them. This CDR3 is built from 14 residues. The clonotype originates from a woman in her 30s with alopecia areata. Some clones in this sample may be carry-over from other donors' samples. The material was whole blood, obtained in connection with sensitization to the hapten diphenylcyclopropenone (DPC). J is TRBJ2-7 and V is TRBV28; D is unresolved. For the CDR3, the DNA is TGTGCCAGCAGTTTATTTTCGTTCCACTACGAGCAGTACTTC. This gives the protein CASSLFSFHYEQYF.